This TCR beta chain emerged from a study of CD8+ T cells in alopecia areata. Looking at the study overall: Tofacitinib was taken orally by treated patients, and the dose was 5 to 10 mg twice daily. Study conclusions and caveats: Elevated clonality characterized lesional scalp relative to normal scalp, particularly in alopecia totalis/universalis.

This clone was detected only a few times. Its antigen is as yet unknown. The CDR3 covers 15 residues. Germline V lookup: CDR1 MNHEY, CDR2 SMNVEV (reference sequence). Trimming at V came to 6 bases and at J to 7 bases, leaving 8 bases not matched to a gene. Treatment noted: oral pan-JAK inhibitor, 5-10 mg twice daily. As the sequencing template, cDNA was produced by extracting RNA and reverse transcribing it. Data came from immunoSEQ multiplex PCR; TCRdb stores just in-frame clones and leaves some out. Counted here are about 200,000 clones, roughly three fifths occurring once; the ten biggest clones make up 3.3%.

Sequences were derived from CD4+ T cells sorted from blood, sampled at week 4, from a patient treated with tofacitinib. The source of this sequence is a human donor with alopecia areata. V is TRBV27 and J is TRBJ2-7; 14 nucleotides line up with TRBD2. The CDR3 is CASRGLAGVPREQYF. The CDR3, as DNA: TGTGCCAGCAGGGGACTAGCGGGGGTTCCGAGGGAGCAGTACTTC.